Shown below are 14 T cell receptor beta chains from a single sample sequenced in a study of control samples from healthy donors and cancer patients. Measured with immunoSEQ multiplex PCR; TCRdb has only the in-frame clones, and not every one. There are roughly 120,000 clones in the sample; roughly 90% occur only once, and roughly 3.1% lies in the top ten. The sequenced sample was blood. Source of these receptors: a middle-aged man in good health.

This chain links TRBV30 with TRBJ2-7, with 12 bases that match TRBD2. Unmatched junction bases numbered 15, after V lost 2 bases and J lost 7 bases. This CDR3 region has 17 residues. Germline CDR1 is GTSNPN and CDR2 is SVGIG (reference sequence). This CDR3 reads CAWSRFHGLAGLREQYF. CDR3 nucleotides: TGTGCCTGGAGTCGATTCCACGGACTAGCGGGGTTAAGAGAGCAGTACTTC.

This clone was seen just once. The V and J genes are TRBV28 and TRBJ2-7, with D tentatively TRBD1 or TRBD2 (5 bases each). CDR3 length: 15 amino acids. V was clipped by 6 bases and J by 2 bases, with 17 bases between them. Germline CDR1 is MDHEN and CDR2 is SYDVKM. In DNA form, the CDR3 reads TGTGCCAGCAGCCGCTTGGGACGGTCAACCTACGAGCAGTACTTC. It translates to CASSRLGRSTYEQYF.

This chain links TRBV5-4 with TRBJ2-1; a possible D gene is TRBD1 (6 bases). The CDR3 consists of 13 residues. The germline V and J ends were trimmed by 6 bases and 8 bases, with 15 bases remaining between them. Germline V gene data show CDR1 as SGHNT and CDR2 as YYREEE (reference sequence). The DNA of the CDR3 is TGTGCCAGCATCCTACAGGGCCGGGATGAGCAGTTCTTC. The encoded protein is CASILQGRDEQFF.

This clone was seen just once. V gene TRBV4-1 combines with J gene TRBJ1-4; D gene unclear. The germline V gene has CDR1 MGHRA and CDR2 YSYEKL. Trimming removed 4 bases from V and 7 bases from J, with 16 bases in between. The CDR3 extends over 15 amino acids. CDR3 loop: CASSRGMGVREKLFF. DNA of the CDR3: TGCGCCAGCAGCCGAGGAATGGGTGTTCGTGAAAAACTGTTTTTT.

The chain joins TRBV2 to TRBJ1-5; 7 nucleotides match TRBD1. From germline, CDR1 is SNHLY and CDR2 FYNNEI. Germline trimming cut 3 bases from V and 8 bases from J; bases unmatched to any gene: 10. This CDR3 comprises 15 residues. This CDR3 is CASSEGYIGTEPQHF. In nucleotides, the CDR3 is TGTGCCAGCAGTGAGGGGTACATTGGGACAGAGCCCCAGCATTTT. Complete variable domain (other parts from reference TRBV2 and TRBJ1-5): EPEVTQTPSHQVTQMGQEVILRCVPISNHLYFYWYRQILGQKVEFLVSFYNNEISEKSEIFDDQFSVERPDGSNFTLKIRSTKLEDSAMYFCASSEGYIGTEPQHFGDGTRLSIL.

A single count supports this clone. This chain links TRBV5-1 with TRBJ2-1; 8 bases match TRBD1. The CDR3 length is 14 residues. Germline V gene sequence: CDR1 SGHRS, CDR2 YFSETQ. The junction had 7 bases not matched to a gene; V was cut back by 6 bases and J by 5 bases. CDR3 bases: TGCGCCAGCACCTCGGGACAGGTAAACAATGAGCAGTTCTTC. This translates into CASTSGQVNNEQFF.

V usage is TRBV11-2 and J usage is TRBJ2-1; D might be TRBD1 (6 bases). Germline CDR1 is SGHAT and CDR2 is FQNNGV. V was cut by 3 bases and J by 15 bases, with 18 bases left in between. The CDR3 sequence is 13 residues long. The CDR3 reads CASSLNRVPVRFF. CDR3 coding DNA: TGTGCCAGCAGCTTGAACAGGGTGCCGGTTAGGTTCTTC.

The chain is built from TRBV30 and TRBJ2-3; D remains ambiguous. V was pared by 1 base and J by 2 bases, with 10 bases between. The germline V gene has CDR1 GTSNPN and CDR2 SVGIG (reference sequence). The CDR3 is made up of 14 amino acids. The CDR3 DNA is TGTGCCTGGAGTGAAGGGTTACACACAGATACGCAGTATTTT. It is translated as CAWSEGLHTDTQYF.

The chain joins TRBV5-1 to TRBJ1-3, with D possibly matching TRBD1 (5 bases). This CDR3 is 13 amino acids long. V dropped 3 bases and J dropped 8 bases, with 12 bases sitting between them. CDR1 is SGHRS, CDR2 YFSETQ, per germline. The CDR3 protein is CASSYGSRDTIYF. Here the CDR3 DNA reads TGCGCCAGCAGCTACGGCAGCAGGGACACCATATATTTT. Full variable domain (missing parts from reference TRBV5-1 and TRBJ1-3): KAGVTQTPRYLIKTRGQQVTLSCSPISGHRSVSWYQQTPGQGLQFLFEYFSETQRNKGNFPGRFSGRQFSNSRSEMNVSTLELGDSALYLCASSYGSRDTIYFGEGSWLTVV.

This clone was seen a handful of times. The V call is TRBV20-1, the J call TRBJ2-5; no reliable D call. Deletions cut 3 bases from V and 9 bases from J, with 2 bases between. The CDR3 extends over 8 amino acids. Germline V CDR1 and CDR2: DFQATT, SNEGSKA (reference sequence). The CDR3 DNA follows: TGCAGTGCTAGCCCCCAGTACTTC. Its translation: CSASPQYF.

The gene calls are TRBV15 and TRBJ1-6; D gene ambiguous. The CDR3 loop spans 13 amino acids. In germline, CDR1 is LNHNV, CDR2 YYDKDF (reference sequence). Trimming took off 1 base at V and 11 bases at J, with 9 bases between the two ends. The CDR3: CATSRARRAPLHF. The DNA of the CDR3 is TGTGCCACCAGCAGAGCCCGCCGGGCACCCCTCCACTTT. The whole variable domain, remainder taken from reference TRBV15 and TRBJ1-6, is DAMVIQNPRYQVTQFGKPVTLSCSQTLNHNVMYWYQQKSSQAPKLLFHYYDKDFNNEADTPDNFQSRRPNTSFCFLDIRSPGLGDTAMYLCATSRARRAPLHFGNGTRLTVT.

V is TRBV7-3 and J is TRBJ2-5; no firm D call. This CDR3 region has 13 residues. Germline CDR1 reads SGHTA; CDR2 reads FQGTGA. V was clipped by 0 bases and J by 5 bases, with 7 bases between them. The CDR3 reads CASSLTPRETQYF. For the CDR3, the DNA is TGTGCCAGCAGCTTAACCCCAAGGGAGACCCAGTACTTC.

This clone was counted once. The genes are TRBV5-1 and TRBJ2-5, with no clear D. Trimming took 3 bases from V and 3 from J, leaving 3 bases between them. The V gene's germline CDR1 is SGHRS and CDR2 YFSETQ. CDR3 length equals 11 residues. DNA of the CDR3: TGCGCCAGCAGCTACGAAGAGACCCAGTACTTC. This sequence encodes CASSYEETQYF.

CDR3 sequence: CASSLWGGRETQYF. The CDR3 nucleotides are TGCGCCAGCAGCTTGTGGGGGGGCCGGGAGACCCAGTACTTC. The chain is built from TRBV5-1 and TRBJ2-5; possible D gene TRBD2, 7 bases. From germline, CDR1 is SGHRS and CDR2 YFSETQ. The CDR3 contains 14 residues. V lost 1 base, J lost 5 bases, and 12 bases lay in between. The entire variable domain, with the rest obtained from reference TRBV5-1 and TRBJ2-5, is as follows: KAGVTQTPRYLIKTRGQQVTLSCSPISGHRSVSWYQQTPGQGLQFLFEYFSETQRNKGNFPGRFSGRQFSNSRSEMNVSTLELGDSALYLCASSLWGGRETQYFGPGTRLLVL.